These 25 T cell receptor beta chains originate from one sample sequenced in a study of control samples from healthy donors and cancer patients. The assay was immunoSEQ multiplex PCR, and TCRdb's table has in-frame clones only and misses some. Seen here are roughly 88,000 clones, approximately 89% observed once, and the top ten hold around 1%. Sequenced material: blood. The receptors originated from a woman between 25 and 40 years old in good health.

The V gene is TRBV27, the J gene TRBJ2-1, with 9 positions matching TRBD2. Germline assignment: CDR1 MNHEY and CDR2 SMNVEV (reference sequence). The CDR3 is 16 residues long. The junction had 6 bases not matched to a gene; V was cut back by 1 base and J by 5 bases. Here the CDR3 reads CASSLWASGKDNEQFF. The CDR3 DNA follows: TGTGCCAGCAGTTTATGGGCTAGCGGGAAAGACAATGAGCAGTTCTTC.

This clone is a singleton in its sample. V is TRBV28 and J is TRBJ2-4; tentative D call: TRBD2 (5 bases). The CDR3 has 15 amino acids. V lost 4 bases and J 3 bases, leaving 13 bases between the germline ends. Germline CDR1 MDHEN, CDR2 SYDVKM. The CDR3, as DNA: TGTGCCAGCAGTTCCTTAGAAGGAGGCAAAAACATTCAGTACTTC. Its protein product is CASSSLEGGKNIQYF. Full variable domain (remainder filled in from reference TRBV28 and TRBJ2-4): DVKVTQSSRYLVKRTGEKVFLECVQDMDHENMFWYRQDPGLGLRLIYFSYDVKMKEKGDIPEGYSVSREKKERFSLILESASTNQTSMYLCASSSLEGGKNIQYFGAGTRLSVL.

V gene TRBV19 combines with J gene TRBJ1-2; maybe TRBD1 (5 bases). The CDR3 totals 14 residues. Germline V gene data show CDR1 as LNHDA and CDR2 as SQIVND (reference sequence). The V and J ends lost 6 bases and 7 bases respectively, with 18 bases between them. CDR3 DNA: TGTGCCAGTAGGCGTGGGGAGGGGTTGGGTGGCTACACCTTC. This codes for CASRRGEGLGGYTF. The complete variable domain, with remaining parts taken from reference TRBV19 and TRBJ1-2, reads DGGITQSPKYLFRKEGQNVTLSCEQNLNHDAMYWYRQDPGQGLRLIYYSQIVNDFQKGDIAEGYSVSREKKESFPLTVTSAQKNPTAFYLCASRRGEGLGGYTFGSGTRLTVV.

The CDR3 DNA is TGTGCCAGCAGCTTAGTGTCTAGCACAGATACGCAGTATTTT. Translating it yields CASSLVSSTDTQYF. The chain employs TRBV5-4 and TRBJ2-3; no clear D. The germline CDR1 and CDR2 sequences are SGHNT and YYREEE (reference sequence). V was clipped by 2 bases and J by 0 bases, with 7 bases between them. CDR3 length equals 14 residues.

V and J are TRBV5-4 and TRBJ2-2, with 8 bases lining up with TRBD1. The CDR3 spans 15 residues. V lost 3 bases to trimming and J lost 3 bases; unmatched junction nucleotides: 4. Germline lookup yields CDR1 SGHNT and CDR2 YYREEE (reference sequence). CDR3 loop: CASSSGQGHTGELFF. Here the CDR3 DNA reads TGTGCCAGCAGCTCCGGACAGGGCCACACCGGGGAGCTGTTTTTT.

This clone was recorded only once. V gene TRBV5-6 combines with J gene TRBJ1-1, with unresolved D. V was trimmed by 2 bases and J by 6 bases, leaving 14 bases between them. This CDR3 has 14 amino acids. Germline CDR1 SGHDT, CDR2 YYEEEE. CDR3 sequence: CASSFDDGWAEAFF. DNA for the CDR3: TGTGCCAGCAGCTTTGATGACGGGTGGGCTGAAGCTTTCTTT.

This clone showed up just a few times. The chain links TRBV27 to TRBJ1-4; D gene uncertain. Germline V CDR1 and CDR2: MNHEY, SMNVEV (reference sequence). V lost 5 bases and J lost 4, with 26 bases in between. There are 19 residues in the CDR3. The CDR3 is CASSPRGRSQWPSNEKLFF. The DNA for the CDR3 is TGTGCCAGCAGTCCCAGAGGGAGGTCCCAGTGGCCTAGTAATGAAAAACTGTTTTTT.

The chain couples TRBV27 to TRBJ1-5, with 9 bases aligning to TRBD1. Germline trimming cut 5 bases from V and 6 bases from J; bases unmatched to any gene: 14. The CDR3 runs 17 residues. Per the germline V gene, CDR1 is MNHEY and CDR2 is SMNVEV (reference sequence). CDR3 coding DNA: TGTGCCAGCAGTGCTATCGGGACAGGGCTAATGGGTCAGCCCCAGCATTTT. As protein: CASSAIGTGLMGQPQHF.

This clone has just a few counts. The junction departs from germline at one end; a sequencing error may be responsible. This rearrangement joins TRBV28 to TRBJ1-2; no clear D gene. CDR3 size: 9 residues. CDR1 and CDR2 from the germline V gene are MDHEN and SYDVKM. As DNA, the CDR3 is TGTGCCAGCACCCCCCCTCGAGCCTTC. The encoded protein is CASTPPRAF.

This clone was detected only once. V gene TRBV28 combines with J gene TRBJ1-5; possibly TRBD1 for D (5 bases). CDR3 length: 15 residues. Trimming left V 4 bases short and J 0 bases short, with 10 bases between. Germline CDR1 and CDR2: MDHEN and SYDVKM. In DNA form, the CDR3 reads TGTGCCAGCAGTTCCCGGGGGAGTAGCAATCAGCCCCAGCATTTT. Residues: CASSSRGSSNQPQHF. Full variable domain (outside the CDR3, taken from reference TRBV28 and TRBJ1-5): DVKVTQSSRYLVKRTGEKVFLECVQDMDHENMFWYRQDPGLGLRLIYFSYDVKMKEKGDIPEGYSVSREKKERFSLILESASTNQTSMYLCASSSRGSSNQPQHFGDGTRLSIL.

The chain joins TRBV6-5 to TRBJ2-3; 10 bases are a match to TRBD1. Trimming cost V 6 bases and J 4 bases; bases outside gene matches: 4. This CDR3 has 14 residues. Germline CDR1 and CDR2: MNHEY and SVGAGI. CDR3 amino acids: CASRKGQGSDTQYF. The CDR3 DNA is TGTGCCAGCAGGAAGGGACAGGGGTCAGATACGCAGTATTTT.

The V and J genes are TRBV5-1 and TRBJ2-3, with 12 bases lining up with TRBD2. Germline V gene sequence: CDR1 SGHRS, CDR2 YFSETQ. This CDR3 is built from 18 residues. Trimming cost V 0 bases and J 2 bases; bases outside gene matches: 7. DNA for the CDR3: TGCGCCAGCAGCTTGGCCGGGCTAGCGGGAGGGAACACAGATACGCAGTATTTT. It yields the protein CASSLAGLAGGNTDTQYF.

The rearrangement uses TRBV5-1 and TRBJ2-7; D could derive from TRBD1 or TRBD2 (5 bases each). The V end was cut by 1 base, the J end by 6 bases, with 11 bases between. The germline V gene has CDR1 SGHRS and CDR2 YFSETQ. This CDR3 comprises 13 residues. CDR3 loop: CASSLTGPGEQYF. The CDR3 coding sequence is TGCGCCAGCAGCTTGACGGGGCCGGGCGAGCAGTACTTC.

This clone was seen just once. In DNA, the CDR3 is TGCGCCAGCAGCACCGGCGGGACAGGGGGAAACACCATATATTTT. Translating it yields CASSTGGTGGNTIYF. The J gene is TRBJ1-3, the V gene TRBV5-1, with TRBD1 matching over 9 bases. The CDR3 is made up of 15 amino acids. Germline trimming cut 4 bases from V and 4 bases from J; bases unmatched to any gene: 6. Germline V gene data show CDR1 as SGHRS and CDR2 as YFSETQ.

The V and J genes are TRBV3-1 (or the pseudogene TRBV3-2) and TRBJ1-2; 7 bases are shared with TRBD1. The CDR3 extends over 15 amino acids. Germline V CDR1 and CDR2: LGHDT, YNNKEL (reference sequence). The V and J ends lost 4 bases and 8 bases, in that order; junction bases with no gene match: 13. The CDR3: CASSPRTGTRGGYTF. The CDR3 region has the DNA TGTGCCAGCAGCCCCCGGACAGGAACCAGGGGCGGCTACACCTTC.

The gene calls are TRBV5-1 and TRBJ2-1; weak D call: TRBD1 (6 bases). This CDR3 comprises 15 residues. The germline V and J ends were trimmed by 0 bases and 5 bases, with 12 bases remaining between them. Germline V gene sequence: CDR1 SGHRS, CDR2 YFSETQ. CDR3 sequence (DNA): TGCGCCAGCAGCTTGGAGCCCGGACAGCACAATGAGCAGTTCTTC. It translates to CASSLEPGQHNEQFF.

This clone was found once. The chain has TRBV5-1 and TRBJ1-6; perhaps TRBD1 as D (5 bases). Germline V gives CDR1 SGHRS, CDR2 YFSETQ. Trimming pared 2 bases from V and 10 bases from J, leaving 10 bases between. The CDR3 runs 13 residues. The CDR3 loop reads CASSFWGWSPLHF. Here the CDR3 DNA reads TGCGCCAGCAGCTTTTGGGGGTGGTCACCCCTCCACTTT.

This clone has only one observation. This rearrangement joins TRBV7-9 to TRBJ1-1; D possibly corresponds to TRBD1 (6 bases). CDR1 is SEHNR and CDR2 is FQNEAQ in the germline V gene (reference sequence). CDR3 length: 14 residues. Trimming pared 3 bases from V and 4 bases from J, leaving 12 bases between. The CDR3 is CASSLGGQITEAFF. CDR3 DNA sequence: TGTGCCAGCAGCTTGGGGGGCCAGATCACTGAAGCTTTCTTT.

The chain joins TRBV6-1 to TRBJ1-2, with 7 bases fitting TRBD1. Germline values: CDR1 MNHNS, CDR2 SASEGT. Trimming took 3 bases from V and 13 from J; bases not matched to a gene: 8. The CDR3 length is 12 residues. For the CDR3, the DNA is TGTGCCAGCAGTGAGATACCGGGACAGACCACCTTC. Its protein is CASSEIPGQTTF.

For this clone: This specimen includes other DNA sequences encoding the same CDR3. The chain uses TRBV6-1 and TRBJ1-5; the D gene is possibly TRBD1 (6 bases). Trimming took off 0 bases at V and 6 bases at J, with 12 bases between the two ends. Germline V gene data show CDR1 as MNHNS and CDR2 as SASEGT. This CDR3 comprises 15 residues. CDR3 residues: CASSEALQGSQPQHF. The CDR3 DNA reads TGTGCCAGCAGTGAAGCGTTACAGGGCAGTCAGCCCCAGCATTTT.

The chain carries TRBV4-2 and TRBJ1-6; D gene unclear. Germline V lookup: CDR1 LGHNA, CDR2 YNFKEQ. V lost 4 bases to trimming and J lost 7 bases, with 20 bases between them. The CDR3 is 17 residues long. The CDR3 sequence is CASSPEPLYGANSPLHF. The CDR3 DNA reads as TGTGCCAGCAGCCCTGAACCCCTGTACGGCGCCAATTCACCCCTCCACTTT.

This rearrangement joins TRBV10-3 to TRBJ1-4; no reliable D call. The germline V gene has CDR1 ENHRY and CDR2 SYGVKD. V dropped 8 bases and J dropped 10 bases, with 14 bases sitting between them. The CDR3 covers 12 residues. The chain's CDR3 is CAIGEGTGKLFF. The CDR3 coding sequence is TGTGCCATCGGAGAGGGAACGGGAAAACTGTTTTTT.

This chain connects TRBV10-3 to TRBJ2-7; 8 nucleotides align to TRBD2. The CDR3 covers 16 residues. The V and J ends lost 11 bases and 3 bases, in that order; junction bases with no gene match: 18. From germline, CDR1 is ENHRY and CDR2 SYGVKD. CDR3 sequence: CASRGGGPRTDYEQYF. CDR3 coding DNA: TGTGCCTCCCGAGGCGGGGGGCCCCGGACGGACTACGAGCAGTACTTC.

The chain has TRBV5-1 and TRBJ1-4, with D maybe TRBD1 (6 bases). This CDR3 contains 13 residues. The V and J ends lost 2 bases and 7 bases respectively, with 9 bases between them. Germline CDR1 is SGHRS and CDR2 is YFSETQ. The DNA for the CDR3 is TGCGCCAGCAGCTTCTCCAGGGGTGAAAAACTGTTTTTT. As protein: CASSFSRGEKLFF. Variable domain in full (rest from reference TRBV5-1 and TRBJ1-4): KAGVTQTPRYLIKTRGQQVTLSCSPISGHRSVSWYQQTPGQGLQFLFEYFSETQRNKGNFPGRFSGRQFSNSRSEMNVSTLELGDSALYLCASSFSRGEKLFFGSGTQLSVL.

This clone was found once. The chain recombines TRBV18 with TRBJ1-5; 8 bases are shared with TRBD1. V lost 1 base to trimming and J lost 5 bases; unmatched junction nucleotides: 10. Germline-derived CDR1 and CDR2 are KGHSH and LQKENI. The CDR3 runs 17 residues. The CDR3 coding sequence is TGTGCCAGCTCACCACGAAGGACAGGGTCCGGGGATCAGCCCCAGCATTTT. Translated: CASSPRRTGSGDQPQHF.